This is a list of T cell receptor beta chains from one sample in a study of T cell repertoires in cytomegalovirus infection. TCRdb reprocessed the reads with MiXCR, giving one entry per CDR3 protein. The sample has roughly 640,000 distinct CDR3 sequences, roughly 26% seen once. Sequencing was carried out using CD8+ T cells from PBMCs. These receptors originate from a human donor in good health (CMV status not recorded). Some clones in this sample may be carry-over from other donors' samples. The CDR3 runs from the conserved cysteine through the conserved F or W. D genes are given only for firm matches. Where a row states a size, it is once, few, many or the class of an expanded clone; other rows omit it.

.,many,TRBJ2-2,TRBV7-8,TGTGCCAGCAGCTTAGGGCAGGGGCACGGGGAGCTGTTTTTT,CASSLGQGHGELFF
TRBD1,many,TRBJ2-3,TRBV25-1,TGTGCCAGCAGTGGCCGGGACAGCATAGCAGATACGCAGTATTTT,CASSGRDSIADTQYF
.,few,TRBJ1-1,TRBV4-2,TGTGCCAGCAGCCAGCCGTCCACTCATATGGGTGGTGATAACACTGAAGCTTTCTTT,CASSQPSTHMGGDNTEAFF
TRBD2,.,TRBJ2-1,TRBV4-2,TGTGCCAGCAGCCAAGAGGGCATGGCGGGGGGGCCGAATGAGCAGTTCTTC,CASSQEGMAGGPNEQFF
TRBD1,many,TRBJ1-1,TRBV7-9,TGTGCCAGCAGCTCTTCGTCAAGAGGGGGCTTCACTGAAGCTTTCTTT,CASSSSSRGGFTEAFF
.,.,TRBJ1-6,TRBV15,TGTGCCACCAGCAGAGGGAGAGGGCCTAATTCACCCCTCCACTTT,CATSRGRGPNSPLHF
.,.,TRBJ2-1,TRBV6-1,TGTGCCAGCAGTGTCAGCCCCGGGGGCGCCTACAATGAGCAGTTCTTC,CASSVSPGGAYNEQFF
TRBD1,many,TRBJ2-5,TRBV7-6,TGTGCCAGCCATCCCACAGGGGAAGAGACCCAGTACTTC,CASHPTGEETQYF
TRBD2,.,TRBJ2-1,TRBV4-1,TGCGCCAGCGGACTAGCGGGGCTCAATGAGCAGTTCTTC,CASGLAGLNEQFF
.,few,TRBJ1-2,TRBV7-2,TGTGCCAGCAGCTTTTGGCCGATGGGGGATGGCTACACCTTC,CASSFWPMGDGYTF
TRBD1,few,TRBJ2-1,TRBV7-9,TGTGCCAGCAGCCCCGACAGGGACCATGAGCAGTTCTTC,CASSPDRDHEQFF
.,few,TRBJ2-1,TRBV7-2,TGTGCCAGCAGCTTAGGAGGGGGGCACTACAATGAGCAGTTCTTC,CASSLGGGHYNEQFF
.,many,TRBJ1-2,TRBV12-3/TRBV12-4,TGTGCCAGCAGTTTAGCCAGGGTGGGATTCTATGGCTACACCTTC,CASSLARVGFYGYTF
.,.,TRBJ2-7,TRBV6-2/TRBV6-3,TGTGCCAGCAGTCAGTACTTAAGGACAGCCATCGATTACGAGCAGTACTTC,CASSQYLRTAIDYEQYF
.,.,TRBJ1-1,TRBV10-2,TGCGCCAGCAGTGGGGTGGGCACTGAAGCTTTCTTT,CASSGVGTEAFF
.,few,TRBJ2-2,TRBV12-3/TRBV12-4,TGTGCCAGCAAACAGGGCCTAGATGCGGCCGGGGAGCTGTTTTTT,CASKQGLDAAGELFF
.,few,TRBJ1-1,TRBV12-3/TRBV12-4,TGTGCCAGCAGTACCCAGAGCAGGTACACTGAAGCTTTCTTT,CASSTQSRYTEAFF
.,.,TRBJ2-2,TRBV5-5,TGTGCCAGCGCCAGGGGCCTCGGCGGGGAGCTGTTTTTT,CASARGLGGELFF
TRBD1,few,TRBJ2-2,TRBV7-9,TGTGCCAGCAGCCAACGAGACAGGGGGAGGACCGGGGAGCTGTTTTTT,CASSQRDRGRTGELFF
.,few,TRBJ2-1,TRBV6-6,TGTGCCGCCAGGGCTTTGTACGATGAGCAGTTCTTC,CAARALYDEQFF
.,few,TRBJ1-2,TRBV6-2/TRBV6-3,TGTGCCAGCCAACACAGGGTGGATGGCTACACCTTC,CASQHRVDGYTF
.,many,TRBJ2-5,TRBV12-3/TRBV12-4,TGTGCCAGCACCAAAGGCCCCCCAGAGACCCAGTACTTC,CASTKGPPETQYF
.,.,TRBJ2-2,TRBV28,TGTGCCAGCAGTTTCTATAGGAGGAACACCGGGGAGCTGTTTTTT,CASSFYRRNTGELFF
TRBD2,.,TRBJ2-7,TRBV2,TGTGCCAGCAGTGATGCGGGGGAGTCCTACGAGCAGTACTTC,CASSDAGESYEQYF
.,.,TRBJ1-2,TRBV29-1,TGCAGCGTTGAAGAGGACGGGGAGGCGAATGGCTACACCTTC,CSVEEDGEANGYTF
.,.,TRBJ2-4,TRBV2,TGTGCCAGCAGTGAACAGGGTATAGCCAAAAACATTCAGTACTTC,CASSEQGIAKNIQYF
TRBD2,few,TRBJ2-5,TRBV4-3,TGCGCCAGCAGCCAAGATATGGGACTAGCGGGGGAAGAGACCCAGTACTTC,CASSQDMGLAGEETQYF
.,few,TRBJ1-1,TRBV20-1,TGCAGTGCTAGGGGCAGGGTGGACACTGAAGCTTTCTTT,CSARGRVDTEAFF
.,many,TRBJ2-3,TRBV7-9,TGTGCCAGCAGCCCGCTGGGGGCGTCCTTCACAGATACGCAGTATTTT,CASSPLGASFTDTQYF
.,.,TRBJ2-1,TRBV27,TGTGCCAGCAGTTACACCCCCGCTAAGGCGCAGTTCTTC,CASSYTPAKAQFF